A selection of T cell receptor beta chains follows, all from one sample in a study of beta chain features in type 1 diabetes. Assay used: immunoSEQ multiplex PCR; TCRdb lists only in-frame clones, some missing. The sample carries around 97,000 clones, roughly 28% recorded once. Sequencing was performed on central memory CD4+ T cells from blood. All receptors come from a woman under 30 with type 1 diabetes. Both conserved end residues are part of each CDR3. The D gene is left open where the match is weak. Where a row states a size, it is once, few, many or the class of an expanded clone; other rows omit it.

d_gene	abundance	v_gene	j_gene	CDR3aa	CDR3nt
.	few	TRBV7-3	TRBJ2-1	CASSSRLSSYNEQFF	TGTGCCAGCAGCTCCAGACTAAGCTCCTACAATGAGCAGTTCTTC
TRBD1	.	TRBV6-5	TRBJ2-2	CASRQGTGEFGELFF	TGTGCCAGCAGGCAAGGGACAGGGGAATTCGGGGAGCTGTTTTTT
.	.	TRBV5-5	TRBJ2-1	CASSLGNSYNEQFF	TGTGCCAGCAGCTTGGGAAACAGCTACAATGAGCAGTTCTTC
.	.	TRBV29-1	TRBJ1-1	CSAMTLGGGEAFF	TGCAGCGCTATGACGCTGGGCGGGGGGGAAGCTTTCTTT
.	.	TRBV15	TRBJ2-1	CATSRVGGGGHEQFF	TGTGCCACCAGCAGAGTTGGGGGAGGCGGCCATGAGCAGTTCTTC
.	.	TRBV7-8	TRBJ1-4	CASSLGDSWGFPNEKLFF	TGTGCCAGCAGCTTAGGTGACAGCTGGGGTTTTCCTAATGAAAAACTGTTTTTT
TRBD2	.	TRBV5-1	TRBJ2-3	CASSLASTGGPDTQYF	TGCGCCAGCAGCTTGGCCTCAACGGGAGGACCAGATACGCAGTATTTT
TRBD1	.	TRBV7-2	TRBJ1-4	CASSRDRGEKLFF	TGTGCCAGCAGCCGCGACAGGGGCGAAAAACTGTTTTTT
TRBD1	few	TRBV11-2	TRBJ2-1	CASSLGTGSYNEQFF	TGTGCCAGCAGCTTAGGGACAGGCTCCTACAATGAGCAGTTCTTC
.	.	TRBV7-2	TRBJ2-5	CASSLDGGEQYF	TGTGCCAGCAGCTTGGACGGTGGGGAGCAGTACTTC
.	.	TRBV19	TRBJ2-4	CASSMVHPPAKNIQYF	TGTGCCAGTAGTATGGTACATCCTCCGGCCAAAAACATTCAGTACTTC
TRBD2	.	TRBV13	TRBJ2-7	CASSLVRSGSLGEQYF	TGTGCCAGCAGCTTAGTACGTAGCGGGAGCCTGGGCGAGCAGTACTTC
.	.	TRBV19	TRBJ2-3	CASTATRGADTQYF	TGTGCCAGTACGGCGACGAGAGGCGCAGATACGCAGTATTTT
.	.	TRBV12-5	TRBJ2-1	CASGLPHPDRNEQFF	TGTGCTAGTGGTTTGCCCCACCCGGACAGAAATGAGCAGTTCTTC
.	many	TRBV5-1	TRBJ2-3	CASRSNSAGNRADTQYF	TGCGCCAGCAGATCGAATTCGGCGGGAAACCGTGCAGATACGCAGTATTTT
.	.	TRBV29-1	TRBJ1-5	CSVQAQGLNQPQHF	TGCAGCGTTCAAGCCCAGGGTCTTAATCAGCCCCAGCATTTT
.	few	TRBV30	TRBJ1-3	CAWHRRDGGNTIYF	TGTGCCTGGCACCGGAGAGACGGTGGAAACACCATATATTTT
.	few	TRBV28	TRBJ2-5	CASSLQGNQYF	TGTGCCAGCAGTTTACAGGGGAACCAGTACTTC
TRBD1	.	TRBV5-1	TRBJ2-7	CASQPETGSHHEQYF	TGCGCCAGCCAACCCGAGACAGGGAGTCATCACGAGCAGTACTTC
TRBD2	.	TRBV5-4	TRBJ2-4	CASSLDGLAGAGIAKNIQYF	TGTGCCAGCAGCTTGGATGGACTAGCGGGAGCCGGAATAGCCAAAAACATTCAGTACTTC
TRBD1	.	TRBV5-1	TRBJ2-5	CASSSRQGQETQYF	TGCGCCAGCAGCTCGCGACAGGGTCAAGAGACCCAGTACTTC
TRBD2	few	TRBV28	TRBJ2-1	CASRSGSLAGTYNEQFF	TGTGCCAGCAGATCTGGGTCCCTAGCGGGGACCTACAATGAGCAGTTCTTC
TRBD1	few	TRBV6-5	TRBJ2-7	CASSLDRGYEQYF	TGTGCCAGCAGTCTTGACAGGGGCTACGAGCAGTACTTC
TRBD1	.	TRBV5-1	TRBJ1-1	CASSPGDRGGNTEAFF	TGCGCCAGCAGCCCCGGGGACAGGGGCGGGAACACTGAAGCTTTCTTT
TRBD2	.	TRBV18	TRBJ2-5	CASSPGGEETQYF	TGTGCCAGCTCACCAGGGGGGGAAGAGACCCAGTACTTC
.	.	TRBV27	TRBJ1-2	CASSFAGNYGYTF	TGTGCCAGCAGTTTTGCGGGGAACTATGGCTACACCTTC
.	.	TRBV6-5	TRBJ1-1	CASRQTAERTEAFF	TGTGCCAGCAGACAGACAGCAGAACGGACTGAAGCTTTCTTT
.	.	TRBV7-2	TRBJ1-2	CASSWSNYGYTF	TGTGCCAGCAGCTGGAGTAACTATGGCTACACCTTC
.	.	TRBV15	TRBJ1-1	CATRISGRAEAFF	TGTGCCACCAGAATTTCAGGGAGGGCTGAAGCTTTCTTT
.	.	TRBV7-3	TRBJ2-2	CASSEQPGELFF	TGTGCCAGCAGCGAACAACCCGGGGAGCTGTTTTTT
TRBD1	few	TRBV7-9	TRBJ2-7	CASSPQGDEQYF	TGTGCCAGCAGCCCACAGGGGGACGAGCAGTACTTC
TRBD1	.	TRBV25-1	TRBJ1-2	CASSEDRGGYTF	TGTGCCAGCAGTGAGGACAGGGGAGGCTACACCTTC
.	few	TRBV7-9	TRBJ2-7	CASSPGAERTYEQYF	TGTGCCAGCAGTCCAGGGGCGGAGCGGACCTACGAGCAGTACTTC
TRBD2	few	TRBV5-4	TRBJ2-1	CASSPSGTRFGDEQFF	TGTGCCAGCAGCCCTTCCGGGACTAGGTTTGGCGATGAGCAGTTCTTC
.	few	TRBV25-1	TRBJ2-1	CASSGGDEQFF	TGTGCCAGCAGTGGGGGGGATGAGCAGTTCTTC
TRBD1	once	TRBV10-1	TRBJ1-1	CASRARQGDAEAFF	TGCGCCAGCAGGGCCCGGCAGGGGGACGCTGAAGCTTTCTTT
.	.	TRBV6-5	TRBJ1-1	CASSYSIGGLNTEAFF	TGTGCCAGCAGTTACTCTATAGGGGGTTTGAACACTGAAGCTTTCTTT
TRBD1	few	TRBV5-1	TRBJ2-3	CASSPGQGGTDTQYF	TGCGCCAGCAGCCCCGGACAGGGTGGTACAGATACGCAGTATTTT
TRBD2	few	TRBV20-1	TRBJ2-7	CSARLREGQYF	TGCAGTGCTAGACTTCGGGAGGGGCAGTACTTC
TRBD2	.	TRBV6-5	TRBJ2-1	CASSYLAGHSYNEQFF	TGTGCCAGCAGTTACCTAGCGGGACACTCCTACAATGAGCAGTTCTTC
TRBD1	.	TRBV27	TRBJ2-2	CASSSRDRGRTGELFF	TGTGCCAGCAGCTCTCGGGACAGGGGGCGCACCGGGGAGCTGTTTTTT
.	few	TRBV4-3	TRBJ2-5	CASSLSHTETQYF	TGCGCCAGCAGCCTCTCCCACACGGAGACCCAGTACTTC
.	.	TRBV30	TRBJ1-5	CAWSSVNSNQPQHF	TGTGCCTGGAGTTCGGTGAATAGCAATCAGCCCCAGCATTTT
TRBD2	many	TRBV30	TRBJ2-3	CAWSPGLAGVDTQYF	TGTGCCTGGAGTCCGGGACTAGCGGGAGTAGATACGCAGTATTTT
.	.	TRBV5-1	TRBJ2-1	CASRPTSWNEQFF	TGCGCCAGCCGGCCGACTAGTTGGAATGAGCAGTTCTTC
.	few	TRBV7-9	TRBJ2-3	CASSLQGRTDTQYF	TGTGCCAGCAGCTTACAGGGTCGCACAGATACGCAGTATTTT
TRBD1	few	TRBV7-2	TRBJ2-7	CASSLQGAGYEQYF	TGTGCCAGCAGCTTGCAGGGGGCTGGCTACGAGCAGTACTTC
.	few	TRBV5-1	TRBJ2-7	CASSPRGAYEQYF	TGCGCCAGCAGCCCCAGGGGGGCGTACGAGCAGTACTTC
.	.	TRBV7-8	TRBJ2-7	CASSLAQATYEQYF	TGTGCCAGCAGCTTAGCGCAGGCCACCTACGAGCAGTACTTC
.	.	TRBV6-1	TRBJ1-3	CASSAAGPISGNTIYF	TGTGCCAGCAGTGCGGCGGGGCCGATCTCTGGAAACACCATATATTTT
.	few	TRBV7-2	TRBJ2-5	CASSFPLTRGKETQYF	TGTGCCAGCAGCTTCCCTTTAACTAGGGGGAAGGAGACCCAGTACTTC
TRBD1	few	TRBV7-9	TRBJ1-2	CASTLTGGNYGYTF	TGTGCCAGCACCTTGACAGGGGGGAACTATGGCTACACCTTC
.	.	TRBV27	TRBJ2-7	CASSKVASGHHYEQYF	TGTGCCAGCAGTAAAGTTGCTTCGGGACACCACTACGAGCAGTACTTC
.	few	TRBV4-1	TRBJ2-5	CASSRLVWETQYF	TGCGCCAGCAGCCGACTAGTTTGGGAGACCCAGTACTTC